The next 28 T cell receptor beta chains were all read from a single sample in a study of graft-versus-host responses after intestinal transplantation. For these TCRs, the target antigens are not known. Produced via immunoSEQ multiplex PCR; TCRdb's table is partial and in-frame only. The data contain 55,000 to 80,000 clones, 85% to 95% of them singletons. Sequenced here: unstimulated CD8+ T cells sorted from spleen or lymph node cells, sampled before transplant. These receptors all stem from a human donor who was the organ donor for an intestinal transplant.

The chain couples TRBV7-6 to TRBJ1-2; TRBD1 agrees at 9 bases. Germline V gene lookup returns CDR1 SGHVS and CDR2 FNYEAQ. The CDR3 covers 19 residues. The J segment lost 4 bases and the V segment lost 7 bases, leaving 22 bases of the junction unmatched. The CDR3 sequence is CASNIWGTGGPLRGYGYTF. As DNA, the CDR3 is TGTGCCAGCAATATTTGGGGAACAGGGGGCCCCTTACGGGGCTATGGCTACACCTTC.

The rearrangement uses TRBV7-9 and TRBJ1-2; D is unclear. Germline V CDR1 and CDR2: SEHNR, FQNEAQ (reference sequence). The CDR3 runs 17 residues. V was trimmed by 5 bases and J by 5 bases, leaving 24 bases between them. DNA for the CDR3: TGTGCCAGCAGCCAACAGCGGGCCAACAAAGTAATGTATGGCTACACCTTC. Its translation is CASSQQRANKVMYGYTF. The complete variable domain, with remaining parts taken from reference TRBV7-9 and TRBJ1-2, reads DTGVSQNPRHKITKRGQNVTFRCDPISEHNRLYWYRQTLGQGPEFLTYFQNEAQLEKSRLLSDRFSAERPKGSFSTLEIQRTEQGDSAMYLCASSQQRANKVMYGYTFGSGTRLTVV.

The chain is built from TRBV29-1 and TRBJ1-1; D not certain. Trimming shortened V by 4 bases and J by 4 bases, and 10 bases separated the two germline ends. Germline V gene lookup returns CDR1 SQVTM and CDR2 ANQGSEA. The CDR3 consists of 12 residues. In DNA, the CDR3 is TGCAGCGTTGCCAAAAGAGGCACTGAAGCTTTCTTT. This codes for CSVAKRGTEAFF.

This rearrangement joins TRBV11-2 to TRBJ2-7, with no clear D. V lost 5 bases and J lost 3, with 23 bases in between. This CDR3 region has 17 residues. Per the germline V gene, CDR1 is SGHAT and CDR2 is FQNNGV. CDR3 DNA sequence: TGTGCCAGCAGCCCAGCCATTACGGCAGGTTCGCTCTACGAGCAGTACTTC. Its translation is CASSPAITAGSLYEQYF. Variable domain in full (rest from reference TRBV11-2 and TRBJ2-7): EAGVAQSPRYKIIEKRQSVAFWCNPISGHATLYWYQQILGQGPKLLIQFQNNGVVDDSQLPKDRFSAERLKGVDSTLKIQPAKLEDSAVYLCASSPAITAGSLYEQYFGPGTRLTVT.

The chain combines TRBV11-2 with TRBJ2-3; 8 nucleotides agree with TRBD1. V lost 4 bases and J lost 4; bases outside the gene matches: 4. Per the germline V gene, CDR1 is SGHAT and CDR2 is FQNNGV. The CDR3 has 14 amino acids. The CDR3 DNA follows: TGTGCCAGCAGCTCCGGACAGGGTGCAGATACGCAGTATTTT. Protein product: CASSSGQGADTQYF.

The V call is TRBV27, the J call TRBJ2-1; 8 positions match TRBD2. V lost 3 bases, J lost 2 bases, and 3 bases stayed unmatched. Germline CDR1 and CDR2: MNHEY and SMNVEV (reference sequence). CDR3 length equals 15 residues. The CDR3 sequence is CASSLQRGPYNEQFF. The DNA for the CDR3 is TGTGCCAGCAGTTTGCAGCGGGGGCCCTACAATGAGCAGTTCTTC.

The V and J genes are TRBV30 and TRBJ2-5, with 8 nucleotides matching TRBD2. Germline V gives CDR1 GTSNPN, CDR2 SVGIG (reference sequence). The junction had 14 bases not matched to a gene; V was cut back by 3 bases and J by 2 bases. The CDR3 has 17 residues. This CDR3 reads CAWRQELGTSFQETQYF. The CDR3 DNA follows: TGTGCCTGGAGACAAGAACTCGGGACTAGTTTTCAAGAGACCCAGTACTTC.

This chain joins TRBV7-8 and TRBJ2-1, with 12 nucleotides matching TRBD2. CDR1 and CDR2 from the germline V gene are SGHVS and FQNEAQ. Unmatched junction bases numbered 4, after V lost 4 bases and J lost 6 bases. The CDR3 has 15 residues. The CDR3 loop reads CASSSTSGSSNEQFF. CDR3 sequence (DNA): TGTGCCAGCAGCTCGACTAGCGGGAGTAGCAATGAGCAGTTCTTC.

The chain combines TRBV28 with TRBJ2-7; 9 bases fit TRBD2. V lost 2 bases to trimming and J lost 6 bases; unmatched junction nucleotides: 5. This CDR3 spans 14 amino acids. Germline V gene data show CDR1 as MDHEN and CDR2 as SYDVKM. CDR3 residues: CASSLGGRASEQYF. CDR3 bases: TGTGCCAGCAGTTTAGGCGGGAGGGCCTCCGAGCAGTACTTC.

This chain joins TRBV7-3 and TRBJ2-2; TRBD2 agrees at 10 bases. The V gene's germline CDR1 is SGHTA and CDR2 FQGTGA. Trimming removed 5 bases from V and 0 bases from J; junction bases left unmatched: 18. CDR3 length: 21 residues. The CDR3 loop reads CASSPEALAGRPNANTGELFF. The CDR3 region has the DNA TGTGCCAGCAGCCCCGAGGCACTAGCGGGGCGGCCGAACGCGAACACCGGGGAGCTGTTTTTT.

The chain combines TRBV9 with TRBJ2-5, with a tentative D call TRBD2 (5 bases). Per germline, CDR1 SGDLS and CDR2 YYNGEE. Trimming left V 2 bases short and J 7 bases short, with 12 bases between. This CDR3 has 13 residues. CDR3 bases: TGTGCCAGCAGCGTCGGGGAGTCCGGGACCCAGTACTTC. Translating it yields CASSVGESGTQYF.

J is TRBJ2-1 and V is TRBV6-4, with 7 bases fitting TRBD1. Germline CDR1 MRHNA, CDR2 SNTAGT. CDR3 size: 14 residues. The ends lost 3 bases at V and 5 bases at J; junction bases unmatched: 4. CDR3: CASSETGQNNEQFF. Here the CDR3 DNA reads TGTGCCAGCAGTGAAACGGGACAGAACAATGAGCAGTTCTTC.

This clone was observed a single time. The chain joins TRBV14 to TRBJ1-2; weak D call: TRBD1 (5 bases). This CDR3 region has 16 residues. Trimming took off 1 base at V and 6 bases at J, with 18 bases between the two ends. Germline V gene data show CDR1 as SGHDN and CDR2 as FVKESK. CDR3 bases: TGTGCCAGCAGCCAAGTGTCCTTCGGCAGGGAGGATGGCTACACCTTC. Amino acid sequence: CASSQVSFGREDGYTF.

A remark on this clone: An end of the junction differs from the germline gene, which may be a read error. The chain's CDR3 is CANSFGYGYTF. The CDR3 region has the DNA TGTGCCAACAGTTTCGGGTATGGCTACACCTTC. The rearrangement joins TRBV28 to TRBJ1-2; no definite D call. From germline, CDR1 is MDHEN and CDR2 SYDVKM. This CDR3 is built from 11 residues.

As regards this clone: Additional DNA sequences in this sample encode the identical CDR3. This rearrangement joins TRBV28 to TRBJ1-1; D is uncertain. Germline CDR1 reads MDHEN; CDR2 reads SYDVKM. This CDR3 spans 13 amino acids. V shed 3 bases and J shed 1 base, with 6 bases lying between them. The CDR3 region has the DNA TGTGCCAGCAGTTTCCGGGAGAACACTGAAGCTTTCTTT. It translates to CASSFRENTEAFF.

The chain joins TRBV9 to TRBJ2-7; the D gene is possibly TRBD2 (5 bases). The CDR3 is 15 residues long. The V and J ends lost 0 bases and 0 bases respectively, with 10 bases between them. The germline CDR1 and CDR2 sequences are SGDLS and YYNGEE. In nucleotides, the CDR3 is TGTGCCAGCAGCGTAGGTAGCGCCAGCTCCTACGAGCAGTACTTC. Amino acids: CASSVGSASSYEQYF. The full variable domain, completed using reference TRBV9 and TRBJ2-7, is DSGVTQTPKHLITATGQRVTLRCSPRSGDLSVYWYQQSLDQGLQFLIQYYNGEERAKGNILERFSAQQFPDLHSELNLSSLELGDSALYFCASSVGSASSYEQYFGPGTRLTVT.

This CDR3 is CASSLNELWGQNYGYTF. The CDR3 DNA reads as TGTGCCAGCAGCTTAAACGAACTCTGGGGACAGAACTATGGCTACACCTTC. This chain uses TRBV7-2 with TRBJ1-2; the match to TRBD1 covers 7 bases. Per the germline V gene, CDR1 is SGHTA and CDR2 is FQGNSA. The CDR3 has 17 residues. V dropped 2 bases and J dropped 2; count of bases not matched to a gene: 11.

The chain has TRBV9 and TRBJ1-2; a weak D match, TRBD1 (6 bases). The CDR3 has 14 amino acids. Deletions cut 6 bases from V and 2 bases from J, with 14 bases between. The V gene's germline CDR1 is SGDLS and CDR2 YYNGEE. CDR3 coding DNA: TGTGCCAGCACCCCGGGTCAGGGGAACTATGGCTACACCTTC. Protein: CASTPGQGNYGYTF.

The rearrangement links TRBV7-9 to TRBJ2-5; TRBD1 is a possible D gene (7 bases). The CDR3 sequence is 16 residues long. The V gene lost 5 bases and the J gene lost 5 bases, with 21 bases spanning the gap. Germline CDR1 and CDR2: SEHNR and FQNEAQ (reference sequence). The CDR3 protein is CASSQSTGPGGETQYF. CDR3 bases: TGTGCCAGCAGCCAGTCGACCGGGCCAGGGGGGGAGACCCAGTACTTC.

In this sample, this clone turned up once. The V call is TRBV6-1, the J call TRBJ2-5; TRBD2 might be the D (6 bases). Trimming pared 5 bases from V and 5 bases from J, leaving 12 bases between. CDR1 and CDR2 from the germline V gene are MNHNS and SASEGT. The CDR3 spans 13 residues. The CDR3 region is CASSLLARETQYF. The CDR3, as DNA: TGTGCCAGCAGTTTACTAGCACGGGAGACCCAGTACTTC.

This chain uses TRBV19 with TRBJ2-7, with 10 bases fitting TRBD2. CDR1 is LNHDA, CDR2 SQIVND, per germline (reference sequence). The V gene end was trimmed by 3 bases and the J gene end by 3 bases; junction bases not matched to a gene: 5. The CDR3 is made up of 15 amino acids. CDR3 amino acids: CASSIASGSFYEQYF. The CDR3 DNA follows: TGTGCCAGTAGTATCGCTAGCGGGAGTTTCTACGAGCAGTACTTC.

The CDR3 DNA reads TGTGCCAGCAGTTTAGGAGGAGCGCCCTACGAGCAGTACTTC. This sequence encodes CASSLGGAPYEQYF. The V and J genes are TRBV27 and TRBJ2-5; TRBD2 is a possible D gene (5 bases). Near its end, the DNA agrees better with TRBJ2-7, so the J call may be wrong. Germline V lookup: CDR1 MNHEY, CDR2 SMNVEV (reference sequence). CDR3 size: 14 residues.

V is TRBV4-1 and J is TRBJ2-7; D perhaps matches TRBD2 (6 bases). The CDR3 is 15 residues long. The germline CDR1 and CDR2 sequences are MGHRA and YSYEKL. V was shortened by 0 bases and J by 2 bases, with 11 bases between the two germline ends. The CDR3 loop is CASSQDRGSPYEQYF. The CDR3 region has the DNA TGCGCCAGCAGCCAAGATCGGGGGAGTCCCTACGAGCAGTACTTC.

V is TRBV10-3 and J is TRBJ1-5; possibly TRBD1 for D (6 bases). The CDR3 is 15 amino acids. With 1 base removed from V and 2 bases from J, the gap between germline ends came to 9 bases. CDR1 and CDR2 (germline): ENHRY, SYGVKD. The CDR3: CAISEFRTGNQPQHF. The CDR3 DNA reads TGTGCCATCAGTGAGTTTCGGACAGGCAATCAGCCCCAGCATTTT.

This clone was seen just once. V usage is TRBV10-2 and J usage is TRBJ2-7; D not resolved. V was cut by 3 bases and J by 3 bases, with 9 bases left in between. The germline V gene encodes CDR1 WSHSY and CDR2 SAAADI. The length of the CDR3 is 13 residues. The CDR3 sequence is CASSDQHDYEQYF. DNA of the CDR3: TGCGCCAGCAGTGATCAACACGACTACGAGCAGTACTTC.

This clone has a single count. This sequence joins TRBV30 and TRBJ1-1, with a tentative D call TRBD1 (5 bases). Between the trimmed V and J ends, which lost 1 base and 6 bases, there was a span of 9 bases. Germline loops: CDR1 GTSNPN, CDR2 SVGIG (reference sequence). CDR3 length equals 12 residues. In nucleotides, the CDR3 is TGTGCCTGGAGTGCCTGGGGCCCTGAAGCTTTCTTT. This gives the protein CAWSAWGPEAFF.

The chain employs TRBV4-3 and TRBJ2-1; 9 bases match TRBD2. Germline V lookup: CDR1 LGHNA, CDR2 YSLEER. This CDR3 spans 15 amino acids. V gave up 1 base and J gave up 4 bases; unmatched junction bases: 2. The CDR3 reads CASSQGLAVYNEQFF. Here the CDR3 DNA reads TGCGCCAGCAGCCAAGGACTAGCGGTATACAATGAGCAGTTCTTC.

The CDR3 region has the DNA TGTGCCTGGAGTGTGGACAGGGCGAATCAGCCCCAGCATTTT. Translated, it gives CAWSVDRANQPQHF. J is TRBJ1-5 and V is TRBV30; TRBD1 matches 8 bases. The trim removed 0 bases at V and 4 bases at J, leaving 2 bases unmatched. The CDR3 spans 14 residues. Germline CDR1 and CDR2: GTSNPN and SVGIG (reference sequence).